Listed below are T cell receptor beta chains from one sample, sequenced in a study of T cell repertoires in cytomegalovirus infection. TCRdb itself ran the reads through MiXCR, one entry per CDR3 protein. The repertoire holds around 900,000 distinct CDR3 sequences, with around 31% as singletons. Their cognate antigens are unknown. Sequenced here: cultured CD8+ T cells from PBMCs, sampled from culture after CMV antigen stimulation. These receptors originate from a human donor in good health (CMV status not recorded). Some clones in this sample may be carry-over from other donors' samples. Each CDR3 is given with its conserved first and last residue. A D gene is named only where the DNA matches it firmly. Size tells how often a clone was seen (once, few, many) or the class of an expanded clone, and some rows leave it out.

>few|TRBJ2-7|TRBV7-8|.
CASSLEGDYFYEQYF
TGTGCCAGCAGCTTAGAAGGGGATTACTTCTACGAGCAGTACTTC
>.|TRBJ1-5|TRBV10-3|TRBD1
CAISESRGHSQPQHF
TGTGCCATCAGTGAGTCAAGGGGGCATAGTCAGCCCCAGCATTTT
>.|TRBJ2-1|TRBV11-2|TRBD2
CASSLDPPGGWRNEQFF
TGTGCCAGCAGCTTAGATCCTCCGGGGGGGTGGAGAAATGAGCAGTTCTTC
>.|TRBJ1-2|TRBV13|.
CASSSWTGANYGYTF
TGTGCCAGCAGCTCCTGGACCGGAGCTAACTATGGCTACACCTTC
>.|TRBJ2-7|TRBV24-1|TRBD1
CATSRPGQGYEQYF
TGTGCCACCAGCCGACCGGGACAGGGTTACGAGCAGTACTTC
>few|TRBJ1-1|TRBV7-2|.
CASSFGTIGEAFF
TGTGCCAGCAGCTTCGGGACAATAGGTGAAGCTTTCTTT
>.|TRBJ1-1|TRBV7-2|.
CASSSFGTEAFF
TGTGCCAGCAGCTCGTTCGGGACTGAAGCTTTCTTT
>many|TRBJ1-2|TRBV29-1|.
CSVEGRGDLFYGYTF
TGCAGCGTCGAGGGAAGGGGTGATCTGTTCTATGGCTACACCTTC
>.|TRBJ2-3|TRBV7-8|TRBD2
CASSSPRAGGATDTQYF
TGTGCCAGCAGCTCTCCCAGGGCGGGGGGCGCGACAGATACGCAGTATTTT
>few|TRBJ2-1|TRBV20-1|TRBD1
CSARETGGSYNEQFF
TGCAGTGCTAGAGAGACAGGGGGCTCCTACAATGAGCAGTTCTTC
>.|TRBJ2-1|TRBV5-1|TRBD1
CASSYDRATYNEQFF
TGCGCCAGCAGCTATGACAGGGCTACCTACAATGAGCAGTTCTTC
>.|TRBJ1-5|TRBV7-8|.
CASSRTSGNQPQHF
TGTGCCAGCAGCCGGACGAGTGGCAATCAGCCCCAGCATTTT
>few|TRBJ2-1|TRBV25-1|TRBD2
CASSEYLAGGDRSEQFF
TGTGCCAGCAGTGAATATTTAGCGGGGGGGGACCGCAGTGAGCAGTTCTTC
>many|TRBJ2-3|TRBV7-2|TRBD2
CASSLVYAGGQKDTQYF
TGTGCCAGCAGCTTAGTATATGCGGGGGGGCAAAAGGATACGCAGTATTTT
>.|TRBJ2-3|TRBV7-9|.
CASSLHAGPDTQYF
TGTGCCAGCAGTCTTCACGCGGGACCAGATACGCAGTATTTT
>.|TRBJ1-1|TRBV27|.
CASVQGLGEAFF
TGTGCCAGCGTACAGGGTTTGGGTGAAGCTTTCTTT
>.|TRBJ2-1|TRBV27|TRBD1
CASSFSTGEKDNEQFF
TGTGCCAGCAGTTTCTCGACAGGGGAGAAGGACAATGAGCAGTTCTTC
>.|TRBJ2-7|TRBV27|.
CASSLTLDSLEQYF
TGTGCCAGCAGTTTAACCTTGGACTCCCTCGAGCAGTACTTC
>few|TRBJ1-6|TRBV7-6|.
CASSLGGFGSPLHF
TGTGCCAGCAGCTTAGGAGGGTTTGGTTCACCCCTCCACTTT
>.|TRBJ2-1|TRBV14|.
CASSQATRAQFF
TGTGCCAGCAGCCAAGCAACACGGGCACAGTTCTTC
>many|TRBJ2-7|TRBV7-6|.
CASSLSQGDEQYF
TGTGCCAGCAGCTTATCACAGGGAGACGAGCAGTACTTC
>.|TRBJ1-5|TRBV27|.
CASSLQFPGRSFKGNQPQHF
TGTGCCAGCAGTTTACAATTTCCGGGACGGAGCTTTAAGGGCAATCAGCCCCAGCATTTT
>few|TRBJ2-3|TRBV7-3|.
CASSLSRSPTDTQYF
TGTGCCAGCAGCTTAAGTCGCTCCCCCACAGATACGCAGTATTTT
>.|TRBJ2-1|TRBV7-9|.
CASSPPGTLTPNEQFF
TGTGCCAGCAGCCCTCCCGGGACCCTAACGCCCAATGAGCAGTTCTTC
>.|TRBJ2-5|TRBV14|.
CASSQEDKQETQYF
TGTGCCAGCAGCCAAGAAGACAAACAAGAGACCCAGTACTTC
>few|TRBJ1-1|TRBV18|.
CASSSGSETEAFF
TGTGCCAGCTCCAGTGGTTCAGAAACTGAAGCTTTCTTT
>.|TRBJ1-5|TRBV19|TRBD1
CASSILRDRSNQPQHF
TGTGCCAGTAGTATACTCCGGGACAGGAGCAATCAGCCCCAGCATTTT
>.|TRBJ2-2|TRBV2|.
CASSDWTGGVSGELFF
TGTGCCAGCAGTGATTGGACAGGCGGGGTATCCGGGGAGCTGTTTTTT
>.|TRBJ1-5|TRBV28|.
CASSARVVSNQPQHF
TGTGCCAGCAGCGCCAGGGTTGTTAGCAATCAGCCCCAGCATTTT
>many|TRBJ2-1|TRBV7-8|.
CASSLTGGQYNEQFF
TGTGCCAGCAGTTTGACAGGAGGGCAATACAATGAGCAGTTCTTC
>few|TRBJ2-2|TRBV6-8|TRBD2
CASSYSSISGGKNTGELFF
TGTGCCAGCAGTTACTCGAGTATTAGCGGGGGAAAGAACACCGGGGAGCTGTTTTTT
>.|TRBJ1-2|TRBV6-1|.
CASIGQLEKSLYGYTF
TGTGCCAGCATTGGACAGTTAGAAAAGAGCCTCTATGGCTACACCTTC
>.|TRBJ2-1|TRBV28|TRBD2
CASSLGASGDNEQFF
TGTGCCAGCAGTTTAGGGGCTAGCGGGGACAATGAGCAGTTCTTC
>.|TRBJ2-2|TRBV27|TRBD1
CASSGAEQGTAGELFF
TGTGCCAGCAGCGGTGCGGAACAGGGGACGGCCGGGGAGCTGTTTTTT
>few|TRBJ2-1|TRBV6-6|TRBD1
CAAGGNEQFF
TGTGCCGCAGGGGGCAATGAGCAGTTCTTC
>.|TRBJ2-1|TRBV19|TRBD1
CASSILLPGQGAGDEQFF
TGTGCCAGTAGTATACTCTTACCGGGACAGGGGGCCGGAGATGAGCAGTTCTTC
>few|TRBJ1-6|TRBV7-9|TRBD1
CASSPRTGTFGSPLHF
TGTGCCAGCAGCCCTCGGACAGGGACTTTCGGTTCACCCCTCCACTTT
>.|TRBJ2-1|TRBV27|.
CASSLVVGWSHNEQFF
TGTGCCAGCAGTTTAGTCGTCGGGTGGAGTCACAATGAGCAGTTCTTC
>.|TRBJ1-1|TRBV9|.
CASSVEEVVWGGDTEAFF
TGTGCCAGCAGCGTAGAGGAGGTTGTCTGGGGAGGAGACACTGAAGCTTTCTTT
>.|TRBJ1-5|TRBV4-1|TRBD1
CASSLFDRGSNQPQHF
TGCGCCAGCAGCCTGTTCGACAGGGGAAGCAATCAGCCCCAGCATTTT
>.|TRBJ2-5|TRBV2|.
CASSETRLRGF
TGTGCCAGCAGTGAAACGAGACTCAGGGGATTC
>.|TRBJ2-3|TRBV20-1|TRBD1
CSARDDRGSFGSTDTQYF
TGCAGTGCTAGAGATGACAGGGGCAGTTTTGGGAGCACAGATACGCAGTATTTT
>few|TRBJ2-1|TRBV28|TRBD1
CASSWDSDYNEQFF
TGTGCCAGCAGTTGGGACAGCGACTACAATGAGCAGTTCTTC
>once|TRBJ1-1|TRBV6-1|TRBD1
CVSAIPGQGIMNTEAFF
TGTGTCAGCGCCATACCGGGACAGGGGATTATGAACACTGAAGCTTTCTTT
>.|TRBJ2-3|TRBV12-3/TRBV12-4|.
CANSPGPSTDTQYF
TGTGCCAACAGCCCTGGACCCAGCACAGATACGCAGTATTTT
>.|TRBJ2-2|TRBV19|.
CASYGGLATGELFF
TGTGCCAGTTATGGGGGGCTAGCCACCGGGGAGCTGTTTTTT
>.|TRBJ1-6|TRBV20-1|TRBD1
CSARHGIGQGLKTLHF
TGCAGTGCTAGACATGGCATTGGACAGGGGCTGAAAACCCTCCACTTT
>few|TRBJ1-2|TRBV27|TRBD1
CASSPPTGVYGYTF
TGTGCCAGCAGTCCACCAACAGGGGTCTATGGCTACACCTTC
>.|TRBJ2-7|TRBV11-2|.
CASSPSPRTYEQYF
TGTGCCAGCAGCCCCAGCCCCAGGACCTACGAGCAGTACTTC
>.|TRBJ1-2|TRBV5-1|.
CASSWYGRMREDGYTF
TGCGCCAGCAGCTGGTACGGCAGGATGAGGGAAGACGGCTACACCTTC
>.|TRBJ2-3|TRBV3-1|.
CASSLQMVSSTDTQYF
TGTGCCAGCAGCCTTCAAATGGTGTCTAGCACAGATACGCAGTATTTT
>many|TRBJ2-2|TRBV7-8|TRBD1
CASSGRDRRNTGELFF
TGTGCCAGCAGCGGACGGGACAGAAGGAACACCGGGGAGCTGTTTTTT